This passage covers 20 T cell receptor beta chains from one sample sequenced in a study of shared clonotypes between healthy human individuals. The table came from immunoSEQ multiplex PCR; TCRdb's copy has only in-frame clones and leaves some out. The sample has roughly 520,000 clones, about 96% seen once. Sequenced material: naive CD4+ T cells sorted from blood. Subset defined: CD45RA+ positively selected. The receptors shown here come from a woman between 25 and 40 years old in good health.

This clone was observed once. The rearrangement joins TRBV27 to TRBJ1-1, with D possibly being TRBD1 (6 bases). Trimming shortened V by 1 base and J by 0 bases, and 15 bases separated the two germline ends. Germline CDR1 reads MNHEY; CDR2 reads SMNVEV (reference sequence). This CDR3 is built from 17 residues. The CDR3 loop reads CASSLFSRGAMNTEAFF. CDR3 nucleotide sequence: TGTGCCAGCAGTTTATTCAGTCGGGGGGCCATGAACACTGAAGCTTTCTTT.

This chain connects TRBV10-2 to TRBJ2-2; 7 bases are a match to TRBD2. Germline CDR1 is WSHSY and CDR2 is SAAADI. The CDR3 runs 14 residues. V was clipped by 6 bases and J by 1 base; unmatched bases: 2. CDR3 bases: TGCGCCAGCAGCGCTAGCGGGAACACCGGGGAGCTGTTTTTT. This gives the protein CASSASGNTGELFF.

The chain has TRBV7-6 and TRBJ2-5; D is ambiguous. CDR1 and CDR2 from the germline V gene are SGHVS and FNYEAQ. The CDR3 totals 12 residues. Trimming shortened V by 5 bases and J by 7 bases, and 11 bases separated the two germline ends. CDR3 sequence: CASSPPSGTQYF. The CDR3 DNA reads as TGTGCCAGCAGCCCCCCGAGTGGGACCCAGTACTTC.

The chain joins TRBV28 to TRBJ2-1; 8 nucleotides align to TRBD1. Germline V gene lookup returns CDR1 MDHEN and CDR2 SYDVKM. Trimming at V came to 0 bases and at J to 5 bases, leaving 9 bases not matched to a gene. The CDR3 extends over 17 amino acids. The CDR3 DNA reads as TGTGCCAGCAGTTTATGGGGTAGGGGACAGGCCAACAATGAGCAGTTCTTC. It encodes CASSLWGRGQANNEQFF.

The CDR3 sequence is CASSLGLAENYEQYF. In DNA, the CDR3 is TGTGCCAGCAGCTTAGGACTAGCGGAAAACTACGAGCAGTACTTC. V usage is TRBV11-1 and J usage is TRBJ2-7, with TRBD2 matching 9 bases. The CDR3 length is 15 residues. Germline V gives CDR1 SGHAT, CDR2 FQDESV (reference sequence). J lost 3 bases, V lost 1 base, and 4 bases had no gene match. Complete variable domain (other parts from reference TRBV11-1 and TRBJ2-7): EAEVAQSPRYKITEKSQAVAFWCDPISGHATLYWYRQILGQGPELLVQFQDESVVDDSQLPKDRFSAERLKGVDSTLKIQPAELGDSAMYLCASSLGLAENYEQYFGPGTRLTVT.

This rearrangement joins TRBV4-1 to TRBJ2-7; weak D call: TRBD2 (5 bases). Trimming took off 4 bases at V and 6 bases at J, with 16 bases between the two ends. The V gene's germline CDR1 is MGHRA and CDR2 YSYEKL. This CDR3 is built from 14 residues. CDR3 region: CASSLIRLAGEQYF. The CDR3 nucleotides read TGCGCCAGCAGCCTTATTCGGCTAGCTGGCGAGCAGTACTTC.

The chain carries TRBV7-2 and TRBJ1-5; D is unresolved. The germline V and J ends were trimmed by 8 bases and 1 base, with 18 bases remaining between them. The CDR3 has 16 residues. From germline, CDR1 is SGHTA and CDR2 FQGNSA. CDR3 sequence (DNA): TGTGCCAGCGCCCCAGCCGCCCGGGGAAGCAATCAGCCCCAGCATTTT. It is translated as CASAPAARGSNQPQHF. Full variable domain (remainder filled in from reference TRBV7-2 and TRBJ1-5): GAGVSQSPSNKVTEKGKDVELRCDPISGHTALYWYRQSLGQGLEFLIYFQGNSAPDKSGLPSDRFSAERTGGSVSTLTIQRTQQEDSAVYLCASAPAARGSNQPQHFGDGTRLSIL.

The chain has TRBV5-1 and TRBJ1-4; 7 nucleotides line up with TRBD1. V lost 3 bases, J lost 4 bases, and 3 bases stayed unmatched. The CDR3 covers 14 residues. CDR1 SGHRS and CDR2 YFSETQ come from the germline V gene. CDR3 in DNA: TGCGCCAGCAGCTCTGACAGGGATAATGAAAAACTGTTTTTT. It codes for CASSSDRDNEKLFF.

This chain links TRBV25-1 with TRBJ1-4, with D uncertain. The CDR3 has 13 amino acids. Germline CDR1 reads MGHDK; CDR2 reads SYGVNS. V shed 3 bases and J shed 8 bases, with 10 bases lying between them. CDR3 loop: CASSDQPAEKLFF. The CDR3 DNA follows: TGTGCCAGCAGTGACCAGCCGGCCGAAAAACTGTTTTTT.

V usage is TRBV20-1 and J usage is TRBJ2-1; D remains unclear. V shed 3 bases and J shed 3 bases, with 3 bases lying between them. The CDR3 length is 11 residues. Germline CDR1 and CDR2: DFQATT and SNEGSKA (reference sequence). CDR3 nucleotide sequence: TGCAGTGCTAGTGACTACAATGAGCAGTTCTTC. It yields the protein CSASDYNEQFF.

J is TRBJ2-6 and V is TRBV19, with D possibly TRBD1 on 5 matching bases. Trimming took 1 base from V and 2 from J, leaving 6 bases between them. This CDR3 is built from 15 residues. Per germline, CDR1 LNHDA and CDR2 SQIVND (reference sequence). CDR3 coding DNA: TGTGCCAGTAGTATAGCAGGGACTGGGGCCAACGTCCTGACTTTC. Protein sequence: CASSIAGTGANVLTF.

The chain has TRBV28 and TRBJ1-1; D is perhaps TRBD1 (6 bases). V lost 7 bases and J 1 base, leaving 13 bases between the germline ends. CDR1 MDHEN and CDR2 SYDVKM come from the germline V gene. This CDR3 spans 14 amino acids. CDR3 sequence reads: CASNPSDRNTEAFF. The DNA of the CDR3 is TGTGCCAGCAACCCTTCGGACAGGAACACTGAAGCTTTCTTT.

This chain connects TRBV18 to TRBJ2-1; 13 nucleotides agree with TRBD2. The germline V gene has CDR1 KGHSH and CDR2 LQKENI. J gave up 6 bases and V 3 bases, and 5 bases lay outside the gene matches. This CDR3 spans 16 amino acids. The CDR3 loop is CASSPSGTSGINEQFF. The CDR3 region has the DNA TGTGCCAGCTCACCCTCCGGGACTAGCGGGATCAATGAGCAGTTCTTC.

The J gene is TRBJ2-1, the V gene TRBV27; perhaps D is TRBD1 or TRBD2 (7 bases each). The CDR3 spans 16 residues. The germline V gene encodes CDR1 MNHEY and CDR2 SMNVEV (reference sequence). Trimming stripped 4 bases from V and 2 bases from J, with 15 bases between. CDR3 nucleotide sequence: TGTGCCAGCAGTTCAGGGGGAGGGGAAACCTACAATGAGCAGTTCTTC. The encoded protein is CASSSGGGETYNEQFF.

The chain employs TRBV14 and TRBJ1-2; D call uncertain. The V gene's germline CDR1 is SGHDN and CDR2 FVKESK. Trimming cost V 0 bases and J 4 bases, with 0 bases left between them. The CDR3 runs to 11 residues. The CDR3 DNA reads TGTGCCAGCAGCCAAGACTATGGCTACACCTTC. Translation gives CASSQDYGYTF.

This clone was recorded only once. This chain uses TRBV10-3 with TRBJ1-3; no clear D gene. V was cut by 2 bases and J by 4 bases, with 9 bases left in between. This CDR3 is built from 14 residues. Per the germline V gene, CDR1 is ENHRY and CDR2 is SYGVKD. The CDR3 sequence is CAISEPVSGNTIYF. CDR3 in DNA: TGTGCCATCAGTGAGCCCGTATCGGGAAACACCATATATTTT.

The chain employs TRBV7-3 and TRBJ2-6; no definite D call. Germline V CDR1 and CDR2: SGHTA, FQGTGA. The CDR3 extends over 16 amino acids. Between the trimmed V and J ends, which lost 4 bases and 2 bases, there was a span of 12 bases. The CDR3 coding sequence is TGTGCCAGCAGCTCCCCTTTTGAGCCTGGGGCCAACGTCCTGACTTTC. Its translation is CASSSPFEPGANVLTF. The complete variable domain, with remaining parts taken from reference TRBV7-3 and TRBJ2-6, reads GAGVSQTPSNKVTEKGKYVELRCDPISGHTALYWYRQSLGQGPEFLIYFQGTGAADDSGLPNDRFFAVRPEGSVSTLKIQRTERGDSAVYLCASSSPFEPGANVLTFGAGSRLTVL.

The chain is built from TRBV7-4 and TRBJ2-7, with TRBD2 identical over 9 bases. This CDR3 is built from 19 residues. Germline CDR1 and CDR2: SGHVT and SQSDAQ. Losses at the gene ends were 1 base for V and 7 bases for J; bases not matched to a gene: 20. The chain's CDR3 is CASSLDLWLAGSPAGEQYF. CDR3 nucleotides: TGTGCCAGCAGCTTAGATCTGTGGCTAGCGGGATCCCCCGCCGGAGAGCAGTACTTC.

The chain employs TRBV6-6 and TRBJ1-5; possible D gene TRBD1, 5 bases. This CDR3 is 15 amino acids long. V dropped 8 bases and J dropped 7 bases, with 21 bases sitting between them. Germline V gene sequence: CDR1 MNHNY, CDR2 SVGAGI (reference sequence). The DNA of the CDR3 is TGTGCCAGCTGCAACTCAGGCGGGGCAGGGCAGCCCCAGCATTTT. Translation: CASCNSGGAGQPQHF.

The chain has TRBV4-2 and TRBJ2-7; TRBD1 aligns across 7 bases. Germline V lookup: CDR1 LGHNA, CDR2 YNFKEQ. V shed 2 bases, J shed 0 bases, and the junction held 1 base outside the gene matches. The CDR3 loop spans 14 amino acids. The CDR3 coding sequence is TGTGCCAGCAGCCAACCAGGGGGCTCCTACGAGCAGTACTTC. Amino acid sequence: CASSQPGGSYEQYF.